The clone carrying this T cell receptor beta chain was seen ten or more times. Antigen specificity is unknown. This record comes from a study of neurological immune-mediated disorders. Broader study findings: There was no clinical or MRI feature that was associated with the multiple sclerosis repertoire cluster. When repertoires were grouped phylogenetically, those of 18 of 34 multiple sclerosis patients fell into one related-CDR3 cluster, a possible signature.

The V and J ends lost 0 bases and 9 bases respectively, with 7 bases between them. This CDR3 is built from 12 residues. Germline CDR1 and CDR2: SGHRS and YFSETQ. Specified time point: longitudinal time-point 1 (baseline). Synthesis of cDNA was performed by 5'RACE using 10-nucleotide random UMIs. MiXCR, applied by TCRdb to the 5' RACE reads, yields one record per CDR3 protein. The sample includes tens of thousands of distinct CDR3 sequences, 3.2% of them seen just once. The gene calls are TRBV5-1 and TRBJ2-1; D is ambiguous. Sequences were obtained from PBMCs. The sequence derives from a woman in her sixties or seventies with multiple sclerosis. Here the CDR3 DNA reads TGCGCCAGCAGCTTGGGAGGCTCTGAGCAGTTCTTC. The encoded protein is CASSLGGSEQFF.